This T cell receptor beta chain stems from a study of blood T cell repertoires in COVID-19 (dated by TCRdb to about 2020). With respect to the entire study: The collaborator samples originated in the United States, Italy and Spain and spanned the acute and convalescent phases of COVID-19. The samples were drawn from the first 160 participants of the ongoing ImmuneRACE study and from some 1,300 subjects provided by 6 global collaborators. A freely available public database, intended as a resource for researchers studying the immune response to SARS-CoV-2, is where the repertoires were released. The prospective study material was composed of cDNA or gDNA derived from T cells, B-cell-depleted T cells, or PBMCs. Subjects who had been exposed to COVID-19, were actively infected with it, or had recovered from it provided the deeply sampled blood TCRbeta repertoires that made up the dataset. Where available, HLA class I and class II types were obtained from metadata supplied by the sample provider rather than from assay-based typing. The sample metadata nearly always contained a de-identified subject ID, COVID-19 status, age in years and sex. Broader findings and caveats from the paper: Clinical and demographic metadata were provided uncurated, with the amount varying by source and participant.

TCRbeta CDR3 regions were amplified from genomic DNA by means of the immunoSEQ Assay, a bias-controlled multiplex PCR. The authors processed their data as follows. The number of nucleated cells in each sample was estimated from the amplification of reference gene primers within the assay. To quantify the absolute abundance of each unique TCRbeta CDR3 rearrangement, sequence reads were collapsed and filtered. For each sample, productive Simpson clonality was calculated as the square root of Simpson's diversity index across productive rearrangements. The table was pulled from immuneACCESS by TCRdb, which kept in-frame rearrangements only. Such tables lose some clones; where checked, under half of the loss comes from unresolved V genes, and the rest has no known cause. V, J and clone size derive from that table, while D and trimming were established from the DNA sequence. Present in this sample are 150,000 to 200,000 clones, roughly 90% of which were seen just once. The leading ten clones occupy over 0.95% of the sample.

This clone showed up just once. Its specific antigen is unknown. Base-call qualities are not available, and no considerably larger clone is one nucleotide away. From the germline V gene, CDR1 is SQVTM and CDR2 is ANQGSEA. V was cut back by 6 bases and J by 1 base, leaving a gap of 9 bases between them. Inclusive of the bounding cysteine and phenylalanine, the CDR3 is 12 residues long. Only CDR3 DNA is held: 36 bases, read in frame from base 1. In the prospective study, participants were about 18 to 95 years old, resided in 24 geographic areas of the United States, and were enrolled through a virtual design. In the prospective study, participants were assigned to cohorts based on the clinical history participants reported in a screening survey and a study questionnaire. In the prospective study, mobile phlebotomists collected whole blood, serum and a nasopharyngeal or oropharyngeal swab from each participant. Over a roughly 2-month period, participants in the prospective study had the option of providing additional blood draws and questionnaires. Before DNA extraction, prospective study blood samples were shipped either frozen or at room temperature.

The source is a human donor with acute COVID-19. The donor label of this sample is uncertain. The receptor chain draws on TRBV29-1 and TRBJ1-1; a tentative D call is TRBD1 (6 bases match). Sequenced input: PBMCs or T cells enriched from blood (not recorded which). The CDR3 region has the sequence CSVGQPNTEAFF. The DNA is as follows: TGCAGCGTAGGACAGCCGAACACTGAAGCTTTCTTT.